A single sample gave rise to the 24 T cell receptor beta chains below, sequenced in a study of T cell changes during pregnancy in multiple sclerosis. Data came from immunoSEQ multiplex PCR; TCRdb stores just in-frame clones and leaves some out. The repertoire holds about 98,000 clones, with roughly 94% as singletons. The input for sequencing was peripheral blood, taken after pregnancy. Receptors originate from a female donor in good health, enrolled as a control in a pregnancy study.

This rearrangement joins TRBV7-8 to TRBJ2-7; TRBD2 aligns across 9 bases. In germline, CDR1 is SGHVS, CDR2 FQNEAQ. Trimming took 5 bases from V and 3 from J; bases not matched to a gene: 11. The CDR3 consists of 16 residues. In nucleotides, the CDR3 is TGTGCCAGCAGCGCGGGCTTGACTAGCGGATACTACGAGCAGTACTTC. This translates into CASSAGLTSGYYEQYF.

The chain has TRBV5-1 and TRBJ1-1, with D maybe TRBD1 (5 bases). Trimming took 0 bases from V and 3 from J, leaving 12 bases between them. The CDR3 has 15 amino acids. CDR1 and CDR2 from the germline V gene are SGHRS and YFSETQ. The CDR3 loop is CASSLGVTDYTEAFF. CDR3 DNA sequence: TGCGCCAGCAGCTTGGGAGTGACAGACTACACTGAAGCTTTCTTT.

The J gene is TRBJ2-5, the V gene TRBV5-4; TRBD2 matches 7 bases. The DNA end favors TRBJ2-7, so the J call may be wrong. The V gene's germline CDR1 is SGHNT and CDR2 YYREEE (reference sequence). CDR3 length: 17 amino acids. The CDR3 DNA reads as TGTGCCAGCAGCACGTCCGGGCTACCCCCCCGGGAGGACGAGCAGTACTTC. Translating it yields CASSTSGLPPREDEQYF.

V and J are TRBV15 and TRBJ2-5; TRBD2 aligns across 8 bases. The CDR3 runs 15 residues. The V segment lost 0 bases and the J segment 13 bases; nucleotides outside the gene matches: 13. Looked up from germline, CDR1 is LNHNV and CDR2 is YYDKDF (reference sequence). CDR3 amino acids: CATSRDRERGSSGYF. Here the CDR3 DNA reads TGTGCCACCAGCAGAGATAGGGAGCGGGGGTCCTCCGGGTACTTC.

The chain is built from TRBV15 and TRBJ2-7; 8 nucleotides agree with TRBD1. The CDR3 sequence is 14 residues long. In germline, CDR1 is LNHNV, CDR2 YYDKDF (reference sequence). Trimming removed 7 bases from V and 2 bases from J; junction bases left unmatched: 7. DNA of the CDR3: TGTGCCACCACGTTTGGGACAGGAACCTACGAGCAGTACTTC. This codes for CATTFGTGTYEQYF.

The gene calls are TRBV6-4 and TRBJ2-2, with TRBD2 as a possible D gene (6 bases). The V end was cut by 4 bases, the J end by 8 bases, with 17 bases between. The CDR3 has 15 residues. Germline V gene data show CDR1 as MRHNA and CDR2 as SNTAGT. CDR3 coding DNA: TGTGCCAGCAGTGTTCGGGCTAGCGAGCCGGGGGAGCTGTTTTTT. The encoded protein is CASSVRASEPGELFF.

The CDR3 region is CASSLTYNEQFF. The CDR3 region has the DNA TGTGCCAGCTCCCTTACCTACAATGAGCAGTTCTTC. This sequence joins TRBV18 and TRBJ2-1; D is uncertain. With 6 bases removed from V and 2 bases from J, the gap between germline ends came to 5 bases. The CDR3 length is 12 residues. Germline CDR1 is KGHSH and CDR2 is LQKENI.

The CDR3 reads CASTRNSQETQYF. The CDR3 DNA reads as TGTGCCAGCACCAGGAACAGCCAAGAGACCCAGTACTTC. The J gene is TRBJ2-5, the V gene TRBV7-9, with D hard to call. Germline V gene lookup returns CDR1 SEHNR and CDR2 FQNEAQ (reference sequence). V was shortened by 7 bases and J by 1 base, with 10 bases between the two germline ends. The CDR3 covers 13 residues.

This sequence joins TRBV29-1 and TRBJ1-4; D gene unclear. CDR1 and CDR2 from the germline V gene are SQVTM and ANQGSEA. Trimming took 5 bases from V and 8 from J, leaving 18 bases between them. CDR3 size: 14 residues. CDR3 DNA sequence: TGCAGCGTTTGTGCTGGGCTTAGTAACGAAAAACTGTTTTTT. This translates into CSVCAGLSNEKLFF.

As to this clone: The junction differs from germline at one of its ends, possibly a read error. The chain joins TRBV7-7 to TRBJ1-3, with TRBD1 matching over 8 bases. Germline V gene lookup returns CDR1 SSHAT and CDR2 FNYEAQ (reference sequence). This CDR3 is built from 16 residues. CDR3 bases: TGTGCTAGCAGCTTAGGGACAGGCAGATCCGGAAACACCATATATTTT. It codes for CASSLGTGRSGNTIYF.

V and J are TRBV7-8 and TRBJ2-7, with unresolved D. The CDR3 has 13 residues. Trimming removed 4 bases at V and 2 bases at J, with 9 bases between. Germline CDR1 reads SGHVS; CDR2 reads FQNEAQ. CDR3 sequence (DNA): TGTGCCAGCAGCTCCACAGAAACCTACGAGCAGTACTTC. Its translation: CASSSTETYEQYF.

The rearrangement joins TRBV5-4 to TRBJ2-3; 7 bases map to TRBD2. Germline CDR1 and CDR2: SGHNT and YYREEE (reference sequence). The length of the CDR3 is 15 residues. The J segment lost 6 bases and the V segment lost 7 bases, leaving 14 bases of the junction unmatched. For the CDR3, the DNA is TGTGCCAGCTGCATAGCGGGTGGACCTCGGGATACGCAGTATTTT. As protein: CASCIAGGPRDTQYF.

The chain is built from TRBV7-8 and TRBJ1-5; D is unresolved. The V end lost 0 bases, the J end lost 1 base, and 13 bases lay between the germline ends. Germline V gives CDR1 SGHVS, CDR2 FQNEAQ. The CDR3 covers 17 residues. This CDR3 is CASSLARFHLSNQPQHF. In nucleotides, the CDR3 is TGTGCCAGCAGCTTAGCGCGTTTCCATTTAAGCAATCAGCCCCAGCATTTT.

The chain couples TRBV20-1 to TRBJ2-7; no clear D. V shed 5 bases and J shed 3 bases, with 8 bases lying between them. Germline CDR1 and CDR2: DFQATT and SNEGSKA (reference sequence). The CDR3 contains 11 residues. This CDR3 reads CSAFLRYEQYF. In nucleotides, the CDR3 is TGCAGTGCTTTTCTCCGCTACGAGCAGTACTTC.

The chain links TRBV2 to TRBJ1-4; D gene ambiguous. V was pared by 5 bases and J by 4 bases, with 14 bases between. The length of the CDR3 is 15 residues. CDR1 is SNHLY, CDR2 FYNNEI, per germline. The CDR3 DNA sequence: TGTGCCAGCAGTAGGGAGAGTGCTTATAATGAAAAACTGTTTTTT. This sequence encodes CASSRESAYNEKLFF.

This rearrangement joins TRBV9 to TRBJ1-1, with no clear D. The CDR3 has 14 amino acids. The ends were cut back, 0 bases at V and 8 bases at J, with 14 bases in the middle. Germline CDR1 reads SGDLS; CDR2 reads YYNGEE. CDR3 residues: CASSVEGDRGEAFF. In DNA form, the CDR3 reads TGTGCCAGCAGCGTAGAGGGCGACCGGGGAGAAGCTTTCTTT.

The rearrangement uses TRBV27 and TRBJ2-7; 7 bases map to TRBD1. The CDR3 extends over 15 amino acids. J gave up 7 bases and V 8 bases, and 17 bases lay outside the gene matches. CDR1 is MNHEY and CDR2 is SMNVEV in the germline V gene (reference sequence). The CDR3 is CASSKGGLPALEQYF. CDR3 sequence (DNA): TGTGCCAGCTCGAAAGGGGGCCTCCCTGCCCTGGAGCAGTACTTC.

The CDR3 DNA sequence: TGTGCCAGCAGCCGGGGCGGGGGGATCACAGATACGCAGTATTTT. It is translated as CASSRGGGITDTQYF. The chain recombines TRBV7-6 with TRBJ2-3, with 8 bases lining up with TRBD2. The V and J ends lost 5 bases and 2 bases, in that order; junction bases with no gene match: 6. The CDR3 spans 15 residues. The germline V gene encodes CDR1 SGHVS and CDR2 FNYEAQ.

The chain couples TRBV5-1 to TRBJ1-1; D gene unclear. Trimming removed 1 base from V and 2 bases from J, with 15 bases in between. Germline CDR1 SGHRS, CDR2 YFSETQ. CDR3 length: 16 residues. DNA of the CDR3: TGCGCCAGCAGCTTGAAAGCGCCCTCGTTTAACACTGAAGCTTTCTTT. Protein product: CASSLKAPSFNTEAFF.

The chain joins TRBV6-8 to TRBJ2-1; D might be TRBD2 (6 bases). CDR1 and CDR2 from the germline V gene are MNHGY and SAAAGT. Trimming removed 2 bases at V and 1 base at J, with 18 bases between. This CDR3 has 18 amino acids. The CDR3 sequence is CASSYPRMLATSYNEQFF. CDR3 bases: TGTGCCAGCAGTTACCCGAGAATGCTAGCGACGTCCTACAATGAGCAGTTCTTC.

The chain couples TRBV21-1 to TRBJ2-5; TRBD2 was called by the table and not checked on the DNA. TRBV21-1 is recorded as a pseudogene. CDR3 length: 14 residues. CDR3 amino acids: CASSKVGGKETQYF. In DNA, the CDR3 is TGTGCCAGCAGCAAAGTCGGCGGGAAAGAGACCCAGTACTTC.

The chain joins TRBV5-5 to TRBJ1-1, with D tentatively TRBD1 (5 bases). Looked up from germline, CDR1 is SGHKS and CDR2 is YYEKEE (reference sequence). V lost 7 bases to trimming and J lost 4 bases, with 11 bases between them. The CDR3 extends over 12 amino acids. CDR3 nucleotides: TGTGCCAGCCAGGGCCTGGTCACTGAAGCTTTCTTT. Amino acids: CASQGLVTEAFF.

This chain uses TRBV27 with TRBJ1-1; TRBD1 matches 9 bases. CDR3 length: 12 residues. V lost 6 bases, J lost 10 bases, and 6 bases stayed unmatched. The germline CDR1 and CDR2 sequences are MNHEY and SMNVEV (reference sequence). CDR3 loop: CASSRTGVGAFF. Written as DNA, the CDR3 is TGTGCCAGCAGCCGGACAGGGGTCGGAGCTTTCTTT.

The rearrangement uses TRBV28 and TRBJ2-5; 7 positions agree with TRBD1. CDR1 and CDR2 (germline): MDHEN, SYDVKM. The CDR3 covers 15 residues. V lost 10 bases and J lost 4; bases outside the gene matches: 15. The CDR3 DNA reads TGTGCCACTATCCGGGACAGTCAGGCACGAGAGACCCAGTACTTC. The encoded protein is CATIRDSQARETQYF.